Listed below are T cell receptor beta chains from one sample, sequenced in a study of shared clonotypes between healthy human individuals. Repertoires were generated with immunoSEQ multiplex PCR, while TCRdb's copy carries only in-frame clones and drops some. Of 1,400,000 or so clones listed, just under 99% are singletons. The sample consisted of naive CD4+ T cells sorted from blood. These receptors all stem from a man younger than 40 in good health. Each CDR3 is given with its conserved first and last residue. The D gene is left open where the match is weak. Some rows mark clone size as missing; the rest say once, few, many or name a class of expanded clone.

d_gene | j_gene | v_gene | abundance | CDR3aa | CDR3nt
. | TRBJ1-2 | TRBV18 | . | CASSGWRGKYGTPDGYTF | TGTGCCAGCTCTGGCTGGCGGGGTAAATACGGGACACCAGATGGCTACACCTTC
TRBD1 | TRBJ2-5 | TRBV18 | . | CASSLDGDRAQETQYF | TGTGCCAGCTCCCTGGACGGTGACAGGGCGCAAGAGACCCAGTACTTC
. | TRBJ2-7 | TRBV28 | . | CASSFPDRATYEQYF | TGTGCCAGCAGTTTCCCGGACAGAGCAACCTACGAGCAGTACTTC
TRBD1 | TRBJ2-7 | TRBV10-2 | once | CASRYRGYEQYF | TGCGCCAGCAGGTACAGGGGCTACGAGCAGTACTTC
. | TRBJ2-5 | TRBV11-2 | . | CASSPKETQYF | TGTGCCAGCAGCCCCAAAGAGACCCAGTACTTC
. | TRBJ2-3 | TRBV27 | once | CASSLGESGTDTQYF | TGTGCCAGCAGCCTGGGTGAGTCGGGCACAGATACGCAGTATTTT
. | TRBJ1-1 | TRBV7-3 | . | CASSLYPANTEAFF | TGTGCCAGCAGCTTATATCCAGCGAACACTGAAGCTTTCTTT
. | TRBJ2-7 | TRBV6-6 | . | CASTSTGGRSYEQYF | TGTGCCAGCACCTCAACTGGGGGTCGCTCCTACGAGCAGTACTTC
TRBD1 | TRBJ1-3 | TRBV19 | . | CASRRDSGSGNTIYF | TGTGCCAGTAGAAGGGACAGCGGGTCTGGAAACACCATATATTTT
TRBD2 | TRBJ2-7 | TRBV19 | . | CASSGVWGGEQYF | TGTGCCAGTAGTGGAGTTTGGGGGGGCGAGCAGTACTTC
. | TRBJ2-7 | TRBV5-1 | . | CASSLAVGRAAYEQYF | TGCGCCAGCAGCTTGGCGGTCGGGCGGGCCGCCTACGAGCAGTACTTC
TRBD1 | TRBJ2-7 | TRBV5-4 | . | CASSFPGQGYEQYF | TGTGCCAGCAGCTTTCCGGGACAGGGCTACGAGCAGTACTTC
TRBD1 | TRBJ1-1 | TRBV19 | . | CASSPQGAGSTEAFF | TGTGCCAGTAGCCCACAGGGGGCGGGTAGCACTGAAGCTTTCTTT
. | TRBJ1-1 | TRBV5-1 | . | CASSLYSERSEAFF | TGCGCCAGCAGCCTCTACAGCGAGCGGTCGGAAGCTTTCTTT
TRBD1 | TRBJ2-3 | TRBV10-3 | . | CAISGVRGPTDTQYF | TGTGCCATCAGTGGAGTCAGGGGGCCCACAGATACGCAGTATTTT
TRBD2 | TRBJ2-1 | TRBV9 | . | CASTGTSGRAGYNEQFF | TGTGCCAGCACCGGGACTAGCGGGAGGGCCGGCTACAATGAGCAGTTCTTC
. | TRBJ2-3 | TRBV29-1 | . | CSVEGTETDTQYF | TGCAGCGTTGAAGGGACAGAGACAGATACGCAGTATTTT
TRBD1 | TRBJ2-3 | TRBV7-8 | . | CASSHPGQGARNTDTQYF | TGTGCCAGCAGCCACCCGGGACAGGGGGCGCGGAACACAGATACGCAGTATTTT
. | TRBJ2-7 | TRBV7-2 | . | CASSLDGAGVSYEQYF | TGTGCCAGCAGCTTAGACGGAGCTGGGGTTTCCTACGAGCAGTACTTC
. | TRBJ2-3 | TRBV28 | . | CASSGPGGTDTQYF | TGTGCCAGCAGTGGTCCAGGGGGGACAGATACGCAGTATTTT
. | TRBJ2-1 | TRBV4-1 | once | CASSQDRAHNEQFF | TGCGCCAGCAGCCAAGACAGGGCCCACAATGAGCAGTTCTTC
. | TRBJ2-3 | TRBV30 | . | CAWSAGDTQYF | TGTGCCTGGAGTGCCGGGGATACGCAGTATTTT
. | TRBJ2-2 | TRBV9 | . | CASSLRGGRTETGELFF | TGTGCCAGCAGCTTACGAGGCGGAAGAACGGAAACCGGGGAGCTGTTTTTT
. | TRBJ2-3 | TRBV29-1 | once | CSVVGGTQYF | TGCAGCGTTGTAGGGGGTACGCAGTATTTT
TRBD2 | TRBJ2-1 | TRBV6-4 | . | CASRALAGNNEQFF | TGTGCCAGCAGGGCTCTAGCGGGAAACAATGAGCAGTTCTTC
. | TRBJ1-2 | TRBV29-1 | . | CSVEVGHGYGYTF | TGCAGCGTTGAAGTAGGGCACGGCTATGGCTACACCTTC
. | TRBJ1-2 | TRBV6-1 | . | CASSRTDDNYGYTF | TGTGCCAGCAGTCGGACGGATGATAACTATGGCTACACCTTC
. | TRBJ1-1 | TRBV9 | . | CASSAHGPPNTEAFF | TGTGCCAGCAGCGCCCATGGACCACCGAACACTGAAGCTTTCTTT
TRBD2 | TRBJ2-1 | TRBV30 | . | CAWSELGLAVSGRYNEQFF | TGTGCCTGGAGTGAATTAGGGTTGGCTGTTAGCGGGAGGTACAATGAGCAGTTCTTC
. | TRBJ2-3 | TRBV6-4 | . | CASKAGSATDTQYF | TGTGCCAGCAAGGCAGGATCTGCGACAGATACGCAGTATTTT
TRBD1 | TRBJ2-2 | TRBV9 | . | CASSPRQGATGELFF | TGTGCCAGCAGCCCCCGACAGGGGGCCACCGGGGAGCTGTTTTTT
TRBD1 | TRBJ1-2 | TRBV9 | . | CASSEVTGGNYGYTF | TGTGCCAGCAGCGAAGTGACAGGGGGAAACTATGGCTACACCTTC
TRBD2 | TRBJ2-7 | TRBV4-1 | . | CASSQGLAGSYEQYF | TGCGCCAGCAGCCAAGGACTAGCGGGGTCCTACGAGCAGTACTTC
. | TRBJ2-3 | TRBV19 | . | CASRQVAGASQYF | TGTGCCAGTAGACAAGTCGCGGGGGCATCGCAGTATTTT
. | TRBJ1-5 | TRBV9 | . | CASSRGGSGNQPQHF | TGTGCCAGCAGCCGCGGCGGGTCTGGCAATCAGCCCCAGCATTTT
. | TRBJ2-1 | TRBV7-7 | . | CASSTGGRIGVEQFF | TGTGCCAGCAGCACTGGGGGTAGGATAGGGGTAGAGCAGTTCTTC
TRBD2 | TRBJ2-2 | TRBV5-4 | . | CASSLEGRASNTGELFF | TGTGCCAGCAGCTTGGAAGGGAGGGCAAGTAACACCGGGGAGCTGTTTTTT